The rows below give T cell receptor beta chains drawn from one sample of a study of blood T cell repertoires in COVID-19. Sequencing was performed with immunoSEQ multiplex PCR; in TCRdb, only in-frame clones are kept and a portion is missing. Seen here are 180,000 or so clones, about four fifths observed once, and the top ten hold approximately 10%. The sample was PBMCs or T cells enriched from blood (not recorded which). The receptor set was obtained from a man aged 50-59 years who had recovered from COVID-19. Both conserved end residues are part of each CDR3.

V gene	J gene	CDR3 protein
TRBV6-1	TRBJ1-2	CASSEVGTGSDGYTF
TRBV24-1	TRBJ2-2	CAATNPGANTGELFF
TRBV7-9	TRBJ1-5	CASSSGTGSNQPQHF
TRBV27	TRBJ1-1	CASSLSWGVHTEAFF
TRBV5-1	TRBJ2-3	CASSLDRGRALHTDTQYF
TRBV9	TRBJ2-7	CASSVGESSYEQYF
TRBV3-1/TRBV3-2	TRBJ2-2	CASSADRTGEWELFF
TRBV5-8	TRBJ2-4	CASGRRGANIQYF
TRBV5-4	TRBJ2-5	CASSPDGEETQYF
TRBV7-2	TRBJ1-2	CASSLLGQGNLYGYTF
TRBV13	TRBJ2-7	CASGESYEQYF
TRBV28	TRBJ1-2	CASSLLTVFSGYYGYTF
TRBV27	TRBJ1-5	CASSLYGTGDLYSNQPQHF
TRBV5-5	TRBJ1-1	CASSLTSSEAFF
TRBV27	TRBJ2-1	CASSLEGGVRQFF
TRBV28	TRBJ2-7	CASSSGGTANYEQYF
TRBV6-5	TRBJ2-4	CASNRDVRVQYF
TRBV5-1	TRBJ2-5	CASSPTGGGETQYF
TRBV18	TRBJ2-3	CASSQRGDSTDTQYF
TRBV20-1	TRBJ1-1	CSAGAAEAFF
TRBV9	TRBJ1-3	CASSPRGGAGNTIYF
TRBV7-2	TRBJ1-2	CASSSTLGVYGYTF
TRBV28	TRBJ2-5	CASSVTGGASETQYF
TRBV28	TRBJ2-1	CASSSLSGAGGNYNEQFF
TRBV15	TRBJ1-2	CATSPGTGVGYTF
TRBV5-1	TRBJ2-2	CASSWQGAVYTGELFF
TRBV18	TRBJ1-3	CASSPRQGDGNTIYF
TRBV9	TRBJ1-1	CASSTGVGTEAFF
TRBV29-1	TRBJ1-2	CSLFEDTANYGYTF
TRBV5-4	TRBJ2-5	CASSSWTSGIETQYF
TRBV4-1	TRBJ2-1	CASSQIGTGKDNEQFF
TRBV6-5	TRBJ1-5	CASSPTGLSNQPQHF
TRBV5-1	TRBJ2-3	CASSLPGGAIDTQYF
TRBV7-9	TRBJ2-2	CASSFNKGVTANTGELFF
TRBV9	TRBJ2-3	CASSATGNTDTQYF
TRBV6-1	TRBJ2-5	CASSEGASGGKQETQYF
TRBV24-1	TRBJ1-1	CATSDTRQGAYTEAFF
TRBV3-1/TRBV3-2	TRBJ2-2	CASSPQGAFGELFF
TRBV9	TRBJ1-6	CASSVMSGESGPLHF
TRBV3-1/TRBV3-2	TRBJ1-2	CASSPSPPLSYGYTF
TRBV15	TRBJ2-1	CATSRVGTGGDEQFF
TRBV11-2	TRBJ2-2	CASRPELAGGTGELFF
TRBV27	TRBJ2-1	CASSLIKSGSDNEQFF
TRBV3-1/TRBV3-2	TRBJ2-5	CASSQGRGRADPQYF
TRBV7-9	TRBJ2-5	CASSRGQGGETQYF
TRBV28	TRBJ2-2	CASSLDWRGELFF
TRBV18	TRBJ2-5	CASSPKEETQYF
TRBV13	TRBJ2-7	CASSPSGGAYEQYF
TRBV18	TRBJ2-7	CASSPSGTQTEQYF
TRBV5-1	TRBJ2-2	CASRPLYPGELFF
TRBV2	TRBJ2-5	CASSGDRDEETQYF
TRBV27	TRBJ1-1	CASSLGTASSSFF